These 21 T cell receptor beta chains share one sample of origin, sequenced in a study of shared clonotypes between healthy human individuals. Cells designated naive CD8 were CD45RO-negative and were positively selected for CCR7, with terminally differentiated effector memory CD45RA+ cells excluded. Measured with immunoSEQ multiplex PCR; TCRdb has only the in-frame clones, and not every one. The sample shows around 2,000,000 clones, about 95% of them seen only once. What was sequenced was naive CD8+ T cells sorted from blood. These receptors came from a man younger than 35 in good health.

The chain uses TRBV4-1 and TRBJ1-6; no clear D gene. Trimming cost V 2 bases and J 7 bases, with 18 bases left between them. This CDR3 region has 17 residues. Germline CDR1 MGHRA, CDR2 YSYEKL. CDR3 sequence (DNA): TGCGCCAGCAGCCAACAAGTGGTAGGGTCGTCGAATTCACCCCTCCACTTT. Protein: CASSQQVVGSSNSPLHF.

This chain joins TRBV9 and TRBJ2-1, with TRBD2 matching 8 bases. In germline, CDR1 is SGDLS, CDR2 YYNGEE. This CDR3 is built from 16 residues. V shed 4 bases, J shed 0 bases, and the junction held 6 bases outside the gene matches. In DNA, the CDR3 is TGTGCCAGCAGCCACCAACTAGCGGACTCCTACAATGAGCAGTTCTTC. Encoded protein: CASSHQLADSYNEQFF.

The chain recombines TRBV27 with TRBJ2-7; no clear D gene. The CDR3 contains 16 residues. Germline assignment: CDR1 MNHEY and CDR2 SMNVEV (reference sequence). V lost 2 bases, J lost 2 bases, and 16 bases lay in between. CDR3 coding DNA: TGTGCCAGCAGTTTAATCACCCCGAAGCCCACCTACGAGCAGTACTTC. This sequence encodes CASSLITPKPTYEQYF.

The chain joins TRBV6-5 to TRBJ1-5; D remains unclear. V was clipped by 8 bases and J by 2 bases, with 13 bases between them. Germline assignment: CDR1 MNHEY and CDR2 SVGAGI. This CDR3 contains 14 residues. CDR3 bases: TGTGCCAGCGGGGTGGGTGGCGGCAATCAGCCCCAGCATTTT. Translation gives CASGVGGGNQPQHF.

The chain joins TRBV5-6 to TRBJ2-7; D is unclear. The germline V gene encodes CDR1 SGHDT and CDR2 YYEEEE. The germline V and J ends were trimmed by 0 bases and 3 bases, with 7 bases remaining between them. The CDR3 totals 13 residues. This CDR3 is CASSLELLYEQYF. DNA of the CDR3: TGTGCCAGCAGCTTGGAGCTCCTCTACGAGCAGTACTTC.

The chain recombines TRBV19 with TRBJ1-2, with a weak D call TRBD1 (5 bases). The CDR3 runs 13 residues. CDR1 is LNHDA and CDR2 is SQIVND in the germline V gene (reference sequence). Trimming pared 8 bases from V and 7 bases from J, leaving 17 bases between. The CDR3 is CASSGTDRFGYTF. For the CDR3, the DNA is TGTGCCAGTTCCGGGACGGATCGCTTTGGCTACACCTTC.

V gene TRBV15 combines with J gene TRBJ2-5; D gene ambiguous. In germline, CDR1 is LNHNV, CDR2 YYDKDF (reference sequence). This CDR3 has 15 amino acids. Trimming pared 0 bases from V and 5 bases from J, leaving 13 bases between. DNA for the CDR3: TGTGCCACCAGCAGAGATCCGTCCTTCCAGGAGACCCAGTACTTC. Its protein is CATSRDPSFQETQYF.

A note on this clone: This sample also contains other DNA sequences that code for the same CDR3. The chain combines TRBV6-5 with TRBJ2-1; 10 nucleotides align to TRBD2. Germline V gene data show CDR1 as MNHEY and CDR2 as SVGAGI. The CDR3 covers 15 residues. V trimming: 2 bases; J trimming: 7 bases; junction bases outside the gene matches: 5. The DNA for the CDR3 is TGTGCCAGCAGTTACGGAGCGGGGGGGTCGAATGAGCAGTTCTTC. Amino acids: CASSYGAGGSNEQFF.

The chain is built from TRBV6-5 and TRBJ1-3; D remains unclear. The CDR3 totals 15 residues. Germline V CDR1 and CDR2: MNHEY, SVGAGI. The V end lost 1 base, the J end lost 2 bases, and 9 bases lay between the germline ends. The CDR3, as DNA: TGTGCCAGCAGTTACTACTCTGACACTGGAAACACCATATATTTT. Translated: CASSYYSDTGNTIYF.

The V call is TRBV9, the J call TRBJ1-2, with a tentative D call TRBD1 (6 bases). CDR3 length: 13 residues. The V end lost 3 bases, the J end lost 7 bases, and 13 bases lay between the germline ends. Germline CDR1 SGDLS, CDR2 YYNGEE. The CDR3 DNA sequence: TGTGCCAGCAGCGCTTACAGGGACCTTGGCTACACCTTC. This codes for CASSAYRDLGYTF.

This clone appeared a single time. The chain employs TRBV4-2 and TRBJ2-5; D is undetermined. The CDR3 covers 16 residues. V lost 0 bases and J 5 bases, leaving 16 bases between the germline ends. The germline V gene has CDR1 LGHNA and CDR2 YNFKEQ. CDR3 protein: CASSQDGEGTAETQYF. CDR3 coding DNA: TGTGCCAGCAGCCAAGATGGCGAAGGAACCGCGGAGACCCAGTACTTC.

V and J are TRBV7-9 and TRBJ2-7; the D gene is possibly TRBD1 (6 bases). Germline values: CDR1 SEHNR, CDR2 FQNEAQ (reference sequence). CDR3 length: 13 amino acids. Between the trimmed V and J ends, which lost 5 bases and 3 bases, there was a span of 11 bases. The CDR3 sequence is CASSRPDSYEQYF. The CDR3 bases are TGTGCCAGCAGCCGCCCGGACAGCTACGAGCAGTACTTC. Based on the CDR3 plus reference TRBV7-9 and TRBJ2-7, the full variable domain is DTGVSQNPRHKITKRGQNVTFRCDPISEHNRLYWYRQTLGQGPEFLTYFQNEAQLEKSRLLSDRFSAERPKGSFSTLEIQRTEQGDSAMYLCASSRPDSYEQYFGPGTRLTVT.

The rearrangement links TRBV7-9 to TRBJ2-1, with TRBD1 identical over 8 bases. The CDR3 has 16 residues. CDR1 is SEHNR, CDR2 FQNEAQ, per germline (reference sequence). With 6 bases clipped from V and 7 bases from J, the junction kept 14 bases outside the gene matches. CDR3 amino acids: CASRLGTGASGNEQFF. In DNA form, the CDR3 reads TGTGCCAGCAGACTTGGGACAGGTGCGTCTGGGAATGAGCAGTTCTTC.

A single count supports this clone. CDR3 residues: CASSFWTGLAGELFF. The CDR3 DNA reads as TGTGCCAGCAGTTTCTGGACAGGGCTCGCCGGGGAGCTGTTTTTT. V is TRBV27 and J is TRBJ2-2, with 8 bases lining up with TRBD1. The CDR3 contains 15 residues. V lost 3 bases and J lost 6; bases outside the gene matches: 6. The germline V gene encodes CDR1 MNHEY and CDR2 SMNVEV (reference sequence).

This clone was detected once. This chain uses TRBV19 with TRBJ1-2; tentative D call: TRBD1 (5 bases). The CDR3 has 15 residues. Trimming shortened V by 1 base and J by 6 bases, and 15 bases separated the two germline ends. Germline V gene lookup returns CDR1 LNHDA and CDR2 SQIVND (reference sequence). CDR3 in amino acids: CASSIGGTDGDGYTF. CDR3 DNA: TGTGCCAGTAGTATAGGCGGGACCGACGGAGATGGCTACACCTTC.

The count of this clone is one. V is TRBV28 and J is TRBJ2-7; 9 nucleotides align to TRBD2. The CDR3 runs 15 residues. The ends lost 1 base at V and 3 bases at J; junction bases unmatched: 4. Germline CDR1 is MDHEN and CDR2 is SYDVKM. The CDR3 region is CASSLLPSGDYEQYF. Written as DNA, the CDR3 is TGTGCCAGCAGTTTATTGCCTAGCGGGGACTACGAGCAGTACTTC.

V gene TRBV7-9 combines with J gene TRBJ2-5, with a tentative D call TRBD1 (5 bases). Trimming pared 4 bases from V and 4 bases from J, leaving 13 bases between. The CDR3 contains 14 residues. Germline V gene data show CDR1 as SEHNR and CDR2 as FQNEAQ (reference sequence). CDR3: CASSYETVRETQYF. CDR3 sequence (DNA): TGTGCCAGCAGCTACGAGACAGTGCGAGAGACCCAGTACTTC. The variable domain in full, completed from reference TRBV7-9 and TRBJ2-5, reads DTGVSQNPRHKITKRGQNVTFRCDPISEHNRLYWYRQTLGQGPEFLTYFQNEAQLEKSRLLSDRFSAERPKGSFSTLEIQRTEQGDSAMYLCASSYETVRETQYFGPGTRLLVL.

Notes on this clone: Different DNA sequences within this sample yield the same CDR3. The chain employs TRBV10-2 and TRBJ2-1; maybe TRBD2 (5 bases). Germline CDR1 reads WSHSY; CDR2 reads SAAADI. The CDR3 is 11 residues long. Trimming stripped 3 bases from V and 9 bases from J, with 6 bases between. This CDR3 is CASSEGSEQFF. The CDR3 DNA follows: TGCGCCAGCAGTGAAGGGAGTGAGCAGTTCTTC.

The CDR3 DNA follows: TGTGCCAGCAGCCGAAGCGGGGACATCAGGAGTCTTCCCCAGCATTTT. The encoded protein is CASSRSGDIRSLPQHF. This rearrangement joins TRBV7-9 to TRBJ1-5, with a possible D match to TRBD1 (6 bases). This CDR3 is built from 16 residues. The germline V gene encodes CDR1 SEHNR and CDR2 FQNEAQ (reference sequence). Trimming pared 5 bases from V and 10 bases from J, leaving 24 bases between.

The chain recombines TRBV13 with TRBJ2-3, with 10 bases identical to TRBD2. Germline loops: CDR1 PRHDT, CDR2 FYEKMQ (reference sequence). The trim removed 5 bases at V and 6 bases at J, leaving 2 bases unmatched. The CDR3 totals 13 residues. CDR3 nucleotides: TGTGCCAGCAGCGGGACTAGCGACGATACGCAGTATTTT. Protein: CASSGTSDDTQYF.

About this clone itself: Other DNA sequences from this sample encode an identical CDR3 as well. The V gene is TRBV19, the J gene TRBJ1-2; 9 bases agree with TRBD1. The CDR3 length is 14 residues. V was pared by 4 bases and J by 3 bases, with 3 bases of the junction left unmatched. The V gene's germline CDR1 is LNHDA and CDR2 SQIVND (reference sequence). The CDR3 loop is CASSTWTGDYGYTF. The CDR3 DNA reads TGTGCCAGTAGTACTTGGACAGGGGACTATGGCTACACCTTC. The variable domain in full, completed from reference TRBV19 and TRBJ1-2, reads DGGITQSPKYLFRKEGQNVTLSCEQNLNHDAMYWYRQDPGQGLRLIYYSQIVNDFQKGDIAEGYSVSREKKESFPLTVTSAQKNPTAFYLCASSTWTGDYGYTFGSGTRLTVV.